The clone carrying this T cell receptor (beta chain) was observed many times. Combining a sample-barcoded 5' primer with a J-beta primer mix, a second PCR ran for roughly 6 to 11 cycles. TCRdb fed the 5' RACE reads into MiXCR, producing one record per CDR3 protein. The sample shows fewer than 750,000 distinct CDR3 sequences, more than 45% of them seen only once. The data belong to a study of blood T cells in healthy people across ages. The V gene lost 0 bases and the J gene lost 4 bases, with 5 bases spanning the gap. The CDR3 extends over 12 amino acids. Germline CDR1 reads SGHKS; CDR2 reads YYEKEE (reference sequence).

Sequencing was done on a sample of blood. V is TRBV5-5 and J is TRBJ2-7; no definite D call. The source of this sequence is a woman aged 80 or over in good health. In DNA, the CDR3 is TGTGCCAGCAGCTTGGTGTTTTACGAGCAGTACTTC. Residues: CASSLVFYEQYF.